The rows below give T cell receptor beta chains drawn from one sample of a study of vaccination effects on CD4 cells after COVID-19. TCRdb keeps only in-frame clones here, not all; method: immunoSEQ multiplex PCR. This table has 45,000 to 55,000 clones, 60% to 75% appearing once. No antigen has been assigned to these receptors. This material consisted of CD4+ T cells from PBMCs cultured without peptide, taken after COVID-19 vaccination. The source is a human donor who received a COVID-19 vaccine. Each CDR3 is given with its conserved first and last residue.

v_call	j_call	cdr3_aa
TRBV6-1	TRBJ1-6	CASSDMWSSYNSPLHF
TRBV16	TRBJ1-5	CASSQGYDRPQHF
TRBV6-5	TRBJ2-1	CASSYSGVSYNEQFF
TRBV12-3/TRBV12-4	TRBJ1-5	CASLGPMFGPQHF
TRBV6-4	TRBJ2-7	CASWSYEQYF
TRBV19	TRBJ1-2	CASSTTGSDYGYTF
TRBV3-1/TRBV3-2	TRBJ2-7	CASSQDSARSYEQYF
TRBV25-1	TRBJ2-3	CASSELGRAGGPSDTQYF
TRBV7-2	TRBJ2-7	CASSLGVTGAYEQYF
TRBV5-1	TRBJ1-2	CASSWGPGQGGDGYTF
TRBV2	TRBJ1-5	CASRGTYSNQPQHF
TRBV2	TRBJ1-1	CASTIRPEAFF
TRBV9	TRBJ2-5	CASSVGQARETQYF
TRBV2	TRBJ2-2	CASTFEAGELFF
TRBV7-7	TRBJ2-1	CASSLLRYGEQFF
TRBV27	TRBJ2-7	CASNGRVASGMNEQYF
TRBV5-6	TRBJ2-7	CASSLGQGVYEQYF
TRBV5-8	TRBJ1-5	CASSKEVGQPQHF
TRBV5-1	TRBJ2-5	CASSFRGRVDQETQYF
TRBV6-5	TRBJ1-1	CASSLTGSLTEAFF
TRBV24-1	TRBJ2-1	CATSDPLAGGINEQFF
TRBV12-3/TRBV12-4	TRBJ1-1	CASSPGGGTEAFF
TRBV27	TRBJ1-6	CASNTDRRNSPLHF
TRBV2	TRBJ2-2	CASRGGTSDTGELFF